The 32 T cell receptor beta chains presented below share a single source sample, sequenced in a study of T cells after posttransplantation cyclophosphamide. Assay: immunoSEQ multiplex PCR; the TCRdb copy retains only in-frame clones and omits some. The table lists more than 12,000 clones, over 60% of them singletons. The material sequenced was memory CD4+ T cells sorted from PBMCs. The receptors were gathered from a man aged 45-65 years.

The chain carries TRBV5-1 and TRBJ2-3; 7 nucleotides agree with TRBD1. Germline-derived CDR1 and CDR2 are SGHRS and YFSETQ. V shed 0 bases and J 7 bases; nucleotides not matched to a gene: 5. The CDR3 extends over 14 amino acids. The DNA of the CDR3 is TGCGCCAGCAGCTTGGAAGGGACAGAAAATACGCAGTATTTT. Residues: CASSLEGTENTQYF.

The chain couples TRBV28 to TRBJ1-5; 7 bases fit TRBD1. The V gene end was trimmed by 8 bases and the J gene end by 6 bases; junction bases not matched to a gene: 7. CDR3 length equals 13 residues. Germline V gene sequence: CDR1 MDHEN, CDR2 SYDVKM. The CDR3 region has the DNA TGTGCCAGCTTGTCAGGGGGAAGTCAGCCCCAGCATTTT. Translating it yields CASLSGGSQPQHF. Complete variable domain (other parts from reference TRBV28 and TRBJ1-5): DVKVTQSSRYLVKRTGEKVFLECVQDMDHENMFWYRQDPGLGLRLIYFSYDVKMKEKGDIPEGYSVSREKKERFSLILESASTNQTSMYLCASLSGGSQPQHFGDGTRLSIL.

The rearrangement links TRBV11-2 to TRBJ2-7; D may be TRBD2 (5 bases). Germline V gene sequence: CDR1 SGHAT, CDR2 FQNNGV. The CDR3 runs to 15 residues. V dropped 4 bases and J dropped 4 bases, with 17 bases sitting between them. CDR3: CASSSINRGAYEQYF. The CDR3 DNA reads as TGTGCCAGCAGCTCAATTAACCGGGGAGCTTACGAGCAGTACTTC.

This chain links TRBV7-6 with TRBJ2-1; 9 nucleotides align to TRBD2. V shed 6 bases, J shed 9 bases, and the junction held 9 bases outside the gene matches. The CDR3 has 14 residues. From germline, CDR1 is SGHVS and CDR2 FNYEAQ. This chain's CDR3 is CASSQAGGEGEQFF. The DNA of the CDR3 is TGTGCCAGCAGTCAGGCGGGAGGGGAGGGTGAGCAGTTCTTC.

This clone showed up just a few times. This chain joins TRBV5-4 and TRBJ1-4; D perhaps matches TRBD1 (5 bases). This CDR3 is 15 amino acids long. Germline values: CDR1 SGHNT, CDR2 YYREEE (reference sequence). Trimming removed 0 bases at V and 7 bases at J, with 13 bases between. CDR3 sequence (DNA): TGTGCCAGCAGCTTGGGTCGGGGGATGAGTGAAAAACTGTTTTTT. Protein product: CASSLGRGMSEKLFF.

This chain connects TRBV19 to TRBJ1-1; D is unclear. V lost 6 bases, J lost 0 bases, and 11 bases lay in between. CDR1 is LNHDA, CDR2 SQIVND, per germline (reference sequence). This CDR3 has 14 residues. The CDR3 spells CASRRNSLNTEAFF. CDR3 nucleotides: TGTGCCAGTAGGCGGAATTCATTGAACACTGAAGCTTTCTTT.

The rearrangement uses TRBV6-1 and TRBJ1-5, with 9 bases identical to TRBD1. The length of the CDR3 is 17 residues. Germline values: CDR1 MNHNS, CDR2 SASEGT. V shed 4 bases and J 1 base; nucleotides not matched to a gene: 8. DNA of the CDR3: TGTGCCAGCAGTGGAACAGGGGGCTTTCAGAGCAATCAGCCCCAGCATTTT. Translation gives CASSGTGGFQSNQPQHF.

V gene TRBV7-2 combines with J gene TRBJ2-3, with D perhaps matching TRBD2 (7 bases). CDR1 is SGHTA, CDR2 FQGNSA, per germline. V was clipped by 3 bases and J by 4 bases, with 14 bases between them. The CDR3 length is 15 residues. Here the CDR3 DNA reads TGTGCCAGCAGCTTCTACGGGGGGCTCGCAGATACGCAGTATTTT. It encodes CASSFYGGLADTQYF.

Regarding this clone: At one end, the junction sequence differs from germline, possibly due to a read error. This same CDR3 is encoded by further DNA sequences in the sample. The genes are TRBV6-5 and TRBJ1-6, with no clear D. Germline V gene lookup returns CDR1 MNHEY and CDR2 SVGAGI. The CDR3 loop spans 13 amino acids. The CDR3 loop is CASSRVRNSPLHF. The CDR3 coding sequence is TGTGCCAGCAGCCGGGTCCGTAATTCCCCCCTCCACTTT.

The V call is TRBV7-9, the J call TRBJ1-2; 8 nucleotides line up with TRBD1. CDR1 is SEHNR and CDR2 is FQNEAQ in the germline V gene (reference sequence). This CDR3 is built from 15 residues. J was trimmed by 5 bases and V by 5 bases; bases with no gene match: 10. CDR3 nucleotides: TGTGCCAGCAGCGGCCGGACAGGGTATGAGTATGGCTACACCTTC. The encoded protein is CASSGRTGYEYGYTF.

The chain employs TRBV7-2 and TRBJ1-1; D is uncertain. The CDR3 spans 16 residues. Germline CDR1 reads SGHTA; CDR2 reads FQGNSA. The V end was cut by 3 bases, the J end by 3 bases, with 17 bases between. CDR3 loop: CASSLNAHSTDTEAFF. CDR3 bases: TGTGCCAGCAGCTTGAATGCCCACAGTACGGACACTGAAGCTTTCTTT.

This clone was detected only once. V usage is TRBV7-2 and J usage is TRBJ1-4, with D maybe TRBD1 (5 bases). In germline, CDR1 is SGHTA, CDR2 FQGNSA. The CDR3 has 15 residues. Trimming stripped 0 bases from V and 8 bases from J, with 13 bases between. DNA for the CDR3: TGTGCCAGCAGCTTAGCGCGGGGGATGAGGGAAAAACTGTTTTTT. Protein sequence: CASSLARGMREKLFF. The full variable domain, its missing parts supplied by reference TRBV7-2 and TRBJ1-4, is GAGVSQSPSNKVTEKGKDVELRCDPISGHTALYWYRQSLGQGLEFLIYFQGNSAPDKSGLPSDRFSAERTGGSVSTLTIQRTQQEDSAVYLCASSLARGMREKLFFGSGTQLSVL.

On this clone: Compared with germline, one end of the junction differs, possibly owing to a read error. V usage is TRBV29-1 and J usage is TRBJ1-2, with a possible D match to TRBD1 (5 bases). The CDR3 runs 8 residues. Germline V lookup: CDR1 SQVTM, CDR2 ANQGSEA. In nucleotides, the CDR3 is TGCAGCGTTGTGGGGCAGGCCTTC. This sequence encodes CSVVGQAF.

This clone was picked up a small number of times. The rearrangement joins TRBV7-9 to TRBJ1-4, with no clear D. The germline V gene has CDR1 SEHNR and CDR2 FQNEAQ (reference sequence). The CDR3 has 17 amino acids. Trimming took 5 bases from V and 3 from J, leaving 19 bases between them. For the CDR3, the DNA is TGTGCCAGCAGCGAAACCAGGTTAATGCGTGCTAATGAAAAACTGTTTTTT. As protein: CASSETRLMRANEKLFF.

This chain uses TRBV9 with TRBJ2-1; D call uncertain. CDR3 length: 11 amino acids. CDR1 is SGDLS, CDR2 YYNGEE, per germline. V was clipped by 0 bases and J by 9 bases, with 4 bases between them. The chain's CDR3 is CASSVGLEQFF. The CDR3, as DNA: TGTGCCAGCAGCGTAGGTCTTGAGCAGTTCTTC.

CDR3 in DNA: TGCGCCAGCAAGCCCTTAGCGGGGGGGCCGGATGAGCAGTTCTTC. It specifies CASKPLAGGPDEQFF. The chain combines TRBV5-1 with TRBJ2-1; 11 nucleotides agree with TRBD2. Unmatched junction bases numbered 10, after V lost 6 bases and J lost 8 bases. Per the germline V gene, CDR1 is SGHRS and CDR2 is YFSETQ. CDR3 size: 15 residues.

The rearrangement links TRBV27 to TRBJ2-1; TRBD2 is a possible D gene (6 bases). V was cut by 5 bases and J by 9 bases, with 17 bases left in between. Germline CDR1 and CDR2: MNHEY and SMNVEV (reference sequence). The CDR3 runs to 14 residues. The CDR3 loop reads CASSRDLPGAEQFF. CDR3 nucleotide sequence: TGTGCCAGCAGTCGGGACTTGCCCGGGGCTGAGCAGTTCTTC.

The table lists this clone with a count of one. The chain carries TRBV10-1 and TRBJ2-7, with 8 bases fitting TRBD2. There are 13 residues in the CDR3. V gave up 5 bases and J gave up 1 base; unmatched junction bases: 1. CDR1 and CDR2 from the germline V gene are WNHNN and SYGVQD (reference sequence). This CDR3 is CASSSGGSYEQYF. The CDR3 region has the DNA TGCGCCAGCAGTTCGGGAGGGTCCTACGAGCAGTACTTC.

The chain links TRBV7-2 to TRBJ1-1, with D unresolved. The germline gives CDR1 SGHTA, CDR2 FQGNSA. The CDR3 has 12 amino acids. The V end lost 8 bases, the J end lost 4 bases, and 11 bases lay between the germline ends. The CDR3 is CASRGRGTEAFF. CDR3 nucleotide sequence: TGTGCCAGCCGGGGTAGAGGCACTGAAGCTTTCTTT.

The chain employs TRBV18 and TRBJ2-5, with unresolved D. Germline V gene lookup returns CDR1 KGHSH and CDR2 LQKENI. The CDR3 sequence is 12 residues long. V lost 4 bases and J 3 bases, leaving 6 bases between the germline ends. CDR3 sequence reads: CASSQREETQYF. CDR3 nucleotide sequence: TGTGCCAGCTCACAACGGGAAGAGACCCAGTACTTC.

This rearrangement joins TRBV21-1 to TRBJ1-2. TRBV21-1 is classified as a pseudogene. The CDR3 contains 13 residues. CDR3 protein: CASSNKSFYGYTF. DNA for the CDR3: TGTGCCAGCAGCAACAAGAGTTTCTATGGCTACACCTTC.

The J gene is TRBJ2-2, the V gene TRBV7-9, with D possibly matching TRBD1 (5 bases). The germline V gene has CDR1 SEHNR and CDR2 FQNEAQ (reference sequence). CDR3 length: 15 amino acids. The V end lost 3 bases, the J end lost 6 bases, and 14 bases lay between the germline ends. The CDR3 region is CASSFQRGRAGELFF. The CDR3 DNA reads TGTGCCAGCAGCTTTCAAAGGGGTAGGGCCGGGGAGCTGTTTTTT. Full variable domain (rest looked up from reference TRBV7-9 and TRBJ2-2): DTGVSQNPRHKITKRGQNVTFRCDPISEHNRLYWYRQTLGQGPEFLTYFQNEAQLEKSRLLSDRFSAERPKGSFSTLEIQRTEQGDSAMYLCASSFQRGRAGELFFGEGSRLTVL.

The V and J genes are TRBV9 and TRBJ2-5, with TRBD2 matching 8 bases. The CDR3 length is 16 residues. CDR1 is SGDLS and CDR2 is YYNGEE in the germline V gene. V shed 0 bases, J shed 4 bases, and the junction held 8 bases outside the gene matches. CDR3 amino acids: CASSVDISGEVETQYF. DNA of the CDR3: TGTGCCAGCAGCGTAGATATTAGCGGGGAGGTAGAGACCCAGTACTTC.

The chain couples TRBV4-1 to TRBJ2-5, with 12 bases lining up with TRBD2. V dropped 1 base and J dropped 7; count of bases not matched to a gene: 13. Germline values: CDR1 MGHRA, CDR2 YSYEKL. The CDR3 sequence is 18 residues long. The CDR3 protein is CASSQGLAGGQVGGTQYF. The CDR3 DNA reads TGCGCCAGCAGCCAAGGGCTAGCGGGAGGGCAGGTGGGAGGGACCCAGTACTTC.

This sequence joins TRBV28 and TRBJ2-5; 10 positions match TRBD2. Trimming at V came to 4 bases and at J to 4 bases, leaving 12 bases not matched to a gene. In germline, CDR1 is MDHEN, CDR2 SYDVKM. There are 17 residues in the CDR3. The CDR3: CASSSPGERGGRETQYF. CDR3 nucleotide sequence: TGTGCCAGCAGTTCCCCGGGGGAGCGGGGGGGACGAGAGACCCAGTACTTC.

The chain is built from TRBV7-8 and TRBJ1-4; D is uncertain. Germline CDR1 is SGHVS and CDR2 is FQNEAQ. V shed 5 bases and J shed 2 bases, with 18 bases lying between them. CDR3 length equals 17 residues. CDR3 coding DNA: TGTGCCAGCAGCAAGAGGCGCCCATTCTCGACTAATGAAAAACTGTTTTTT. Translating it yields CASSKRRPFSTNEKLFF. Complete variable domain (other parts from reference TRBV7-8 and TRBJ1-4): GAGVSQSPRYKVAKRGQDVALRCDPISGHVSLFWYQQALGQGPEFLTYFQNEAQLDKSGLPSDRFFAERPEGSVSTLKIQRTQQEDSAVYLCASSKRRPFSTNEKLFFGSGTQLSVL.

This chain uses TRBV5-6 with TRBJ2-3; possibly TRBD2 for D (7 bases). V was clipped by 5 bases and J by 4 bases, with 20 bases between them. The germline V gene has CDR1 SGHDT and CDR2 YYEEEE. CDR3 size: 16 residues. The CDR3 is CASRAGALHSPDTQYF. The CDR3 DNA reads TGTGCCAGCAGGGCGGGGGCCCTGCACAGTCCAGATACGCAGTATTTT.

The chain links TRBV15 to TRBJ1-6; D uncertain. CDR1 is LNHNV and CDR2 is YYDKDF in the germline V gene (reference sequence). V was trimmed by 1 base and J by 8 bases, leaving 9 bases between them. CDR3 length: 14 residues. The CDR3 loop reads CATSRGPADSPLHF. Here the CDR3 DNA reads TGTGCCACCAGCAGAGGCCCAGCGGATTCACCCCTCCACTTT.

The chain couples TRBV5-1 to TRBJ2-3; 9 nucleotides agree with TRBD1. The CDR3 spans 13 residues. Germline V gives CDR1 SGHRS, CDR2 YFSETQ. The V gene end was trimmed by 5 bases and the J gene end by 2 bases; junction bases not matched to a gene: 0. The CDR3 bases are TGCGCCAGCAGACAGGGGGCCACAGATACGCAGTATTTT. Translating gives CASRQGATDTQYF.

This clone was seen a handful of times. V is TRBV5-1 and J is TRBJ1-4, with 10 bases identical to TRBD1. The CDR3 loop spans 17 amino acids. Germline lookup yields CDR1 SGHRS and CDR2 YFSETQ. Germline trimming cut 4 bases from V and 7 bases from J; bases unmatched to any gene: 13. CDR3 loop: CASSVGQGRGTGEKLFF. The CDR3 nucleotides are TGCGCCAGCAGCGTGGGACAGGGGAGAGGGACGGGTGAAAAACTGTTTTTT.

The chain employs TRBV7-9 and TRBJ2-3; a weak D match, TRBD1 (6 bases). Trimming stripped 2 bases from V and 3 bases from J, with 12 bases between. The length of the CDR3 is 15 residues. Germline CDR1 reads SEHNR; CDR2 reads FQNEAQ (reference sequence). In DNA, the CDR3 is TGTGCCAGCAGCTTATATCTGGGGGCGACAGATACGCAGTATTTT. It encodes CASSLYLGATDTQYF.

The chain is built from TRBV5-1 and TRBJ1-1; D not certain. Germline-derived CDR1 and CDR2 are SGHRS and YFSETQ. V lost 7 bases to trimming and J lost 1 base, with 11 bases between them. This CDR3 is 13 amino acids long. CDR3 sequence: CASGYSKNTEAFF. The CDR3 DNA reads as TGCGCCAGCGGCTATAGTAAGAACACTGAAGCTTTCTTT.